Below, 21 T cell receptor beta chains from the same sample are listed, as sequenced in a study of T cell clonality in common variable immunodeficiency. Assay: immunoSEQ multiplex PCR; the TCRdb copy retains only in-frame clones and omits some. The data list under 45,000 clones, none observed once; 8% to 10% falls to the top ten. The sample comprised peripheral blood mononuclear cells. The receptors were sampled from a person between 18 and 75 years old in good health.

This clone was observed a few times. Sequencing ends 3 residues short of the CDR3 end; the germline J gene provides the rest. The rearrangement uses TRBV2 and TRBJ2-2, with TRBD1 matching 7 bases. The CDR3 extends over 15 amino acids. Germline V gives CDR1 SNHLY, CDR2 FYNNEI. The CDR3 here is CASSASGAGGEKLFF. CDR3 DNA (partial): TGTGCCAGCAGCGCATCCGGGGCAGGGGGAGAAAAG.

The sample holds many counts of this clone. The read ends 3 residues shy of where the CDR3 ends; the end is completed using the germline J gene. This chain connects TRBV6-1 to TRBJ2-2; D call uncertain. In germline, CDR1 is MNHNS, CDR2 SASEGT. The CDR3 is 14 amino acids. The V and J ends lost 4 bases and 3 bases respectively, with 9 bases between them. The covered CDR3 bases are TGTGCCAGCAGTGGCACCAGTTACACCGGGGAG. Translating gives CASSGTSYTGE. The full CDR3 sequence reads CASSGTSYTGELFF.

In regard to this clone: The sequenced fragment ends 3 residues before the CDR3 boundary, so the rest is inferred from the germline J gene. This chain uses TRBV7-8 with TRBJ1-5, with D possibly TRBD1 on 5 matching bases. This CDR3 is 15 amino acids long. Trimming took off 10 bases at V and 0 bases at J, with 16 bases between the two ends. CDR1 is SGHVS and CDR2 is FQNEAQ in the germline V gene. The sequenced part of the CDR3 DNA is TGTGCCACCAAAAGGGGCCAAGATAGCAATCAGCCC. The encoded protein is CATKRGQDSNQP. The full CDR3 sequence reads CATKRGQDSNQPQHF.

Note on this clone: The sequence runs out 3 residues before the end of the CDR3; the remainder is reconstructed from the germline J gene. The chain joins TRBV7-6 to TRBJ1-1; D is perhaps TRBD1 (6 bases). The V gene lost 5 bases and the J gene lost 1 base, with 14 bases spanning the gap. In germline, CDR1 is SGHVS, CDR2 FNYEAQ. This CDR3 has 15 amino acids. The CDR3 sequence is CASSLQGRKNTEAFF. CDR3 DNA, as far as it was read: TGTGCCAGCAGCCTACAGGGTAGGAAGAACACTGAA.

This clone was seen many times. The CDR3 goes on 3 residues after the read ends, and that part is filled in from the germline J gene. The J gene is TRBJ2-5, the V gene TRBV5-1, with 8 bases matching TRBD2. This CDR3 has 17 amino acids. V shed 0 bases and J 5 bases; nucleotides not matched to a gene: 12. Germline CDR1 reads SGHRS; CDR2 reads YFSETQ. The CDR3 DNA, read in part, is TGCGCCAGCAGCTTGGCCGGCGGGACTAGTAGGAGGGAGACC. It specifies CASSLAGGTSRRET. The whole CDR3 sequence is CASSLAGGTSRRETQYF.

This clone was seen ten or more times. Coverage ceases 3 residues before the CDR3 finishes, and the germline J gene fills in the end. V usage is TRBV13 and J usage is TRBJ2-1; TRBD2 is a possible D gene (6 bases). Germline lookup yields CDR1 PRHDT and CDR2 FYEKMQ (reference sequence). The CDR3 contains 16 residues. Trimming cost V 5 bases and J 2 bases, with 16 bases left between them. The CDR3 region is CASSPGGGAPYNEQFF. The covered CDR3 bases are TGTGCCAGCAGCCCCGGGGGTGGAGCTCCCTACAATGAG.

This clone was picked up many times. The read is 3 residues too short to cover the CDR3 end, so that end is filled in from the germline J gene. The rearrangement uses TRBV7-3 and TRBJ1-1, with D possibly matching TRBD1 (5 bases). CDR1 is SGHTA, CDR2 FQGTGA, per germline. CDR3 length: 13 amino acids. V dropped 5 bases and J dropped 3 bases, with 10 bases sitting between them. Incomplete CDR3 DNA: TGTGCCAGCAGCCAGACAGTCCACACTGAA. Its protein product is CASSQTVHTE. The CDR3 as a whole reads CASSQTVHTEAFF.

This clone occurred many times. The CDR3 is cut off 3 residues early in the read; its end comes from the germline J gene. This rearrangement joins TRBV12-5 to TRBJ2-1, with 8 bases identical to TRBD2. Germline CDR1 and CDR2: LGHNT and FRNRAP. V lost 9 bases and J lost 5; bases outside the gene matches: 9. CDR3 length: 14 residues. CDR3 DNA (partial): TGTGCTAGCAACTCGGGACTAGGGGACAATGAG. Translation gives CASNSGLGDNE. The whole CDR3 sequence is CASNSGLGDNEQFF.

This clone was counted many times. The read ends 3 residues before the CDR3 terminus; that terminus is restored from the germline J gene. The rearrangement joins TRBV28 to TRBJ1-2, with unresolved D. With 5 bases removed from V and 4 bases from J, the gap between germline ends came to 14 bases. Germline V CDR1 and CDR2: MDHEN, SYDVKM. This CDR3 region has 14 residues. Incomplete CDR3 DNA: TGTGCCAGCAGTGCCCCCGGGTCGGGCTATGGC. This sequence encodes CASSAPGSGYG. In full, the CDR3 is CASSAPGSGYGYTF.

This clone was counted ten times or more. With the read ending 3 residues before the CDR3 end, the germline J gene is used to fill in that end. The chain is built from TRBV28 and TRBJ2-7, with 11 bases identical to TRBD2. The germline V gene encodes CDR1 MDHEN and CDR2 SYDVKM. Losses at the gene ends were 2 bases for V and 6 bases for J; bases not matched to a gene: 6. The CDR3 totals 15 residues. CDR3 protein: CASSLVLAGGSEQYF. The CDR3 bases that were read are TGTGCCAGCAGTTTAGTCCTAGCGGGAGGCTCCGAG.

This clone has a count of ten or more. The read halts 3 residues ahead of the CDR3 end, with the missing end drawn from the germline J gene. The chain recombines TRBV2 with TRBJ2-7, with D uncertain. Between the trimmed V and J ends, which lost 6 bases and 3 bases, there was a span of 12 bases. This CDR3 comprises 13 residues. CDR1 is SNHLY, CDR2 FYNNEI, per germline. The CDR3 region is CASRVPQNYEQYF. The sequenced part of the CDR3 DNA is TGTGCCAGCAGAGTGCCCCAGAACTACGAG.

In its sample, this clone was seen many times. Read data end 3 residues before the CDR3 end; the end is taken from the germline J gene. This sequence joins TRBV7-2 and TRBJ1-6, with D possibly TRBD1 on 5 matching bases. This CDR3 spans 14 amino acids. V was shortened by 3 bases and J by 6 bases, with 9 bases between the two germline ends. Germline V gives CDR1 SGHTA, CDR2 FQGNSA. The DNA read from the CDR3 is TGTGCCAGCAGCTTGGGGCAAAGTAATTCACCC. This translates into CASSLGQSNSP. The whole CDR3 sequence is CASSLGQSNSPLHF.

This clone has ten or more counts. Coverage ceases 3 residues before the CDR3 finishes, and the germline J gene fills in the end. The chain combines TRBV20-1 with TRBJ1-1, with 10 positions matching TRBD1. Germline V lookup: CDR1 DFQATT, CDR2 SNEGSKA (reference sequence). V gave up 5 bases and J gave up 5 bases; unmatched junction bases: 8. This CDR3 region has 14 residues. The CDR3 reads CSAFSAGQGTEAFF. The covered CDR3 bases are TGCAGTGCTTTCTCTGCGGGACAGGGGACTGAA.

This clone was observed many times. The read is 3 residues too short to cover the CDR3 end, so that end is filled in from the germline J gene. The chain joins TRBV5-4 to TRBJ1-4; TRBD1 agrees at 7 bases. Per the germline V gene, CDR1 is SGHNT and CDR2 is YYREEE (reference sequence). V was pared by 4 bases and J by 5 bases, with 8 bases of the junction left unmatched. The CDR3 contains 15 residues. Incomplete CDR3 DNA: TGTGCCAGCAGCCCTACAGGGGATAGGAATGAAAAA. Amino acids: CASSPTGDRNEK. The whole CDR3 protein reads CASSPTGDRNEKLFF.

This clone is labeled medium-sized. Read sequence stops 3 residues before the CDR3 end, and the germline J gene provides the missing end. This sequence joins TRBV14 and TRBJ2-5; D is possibly TRBD1 (6 bases). Between the trimmed V and J ends, which lost 0 bases and 3 bases, there was a span of 14 bases. The CDR3 spans 16 residues. Germline lookup yields CDR1 SGHDN and CDR2 FVKESK. The CDR3 DNA, read in part, is TGTGCCAGCAGCCAAGATAGAACAGGGAAAAAAGAGACC. The encoded protein is CASSQDRTGKKET. The entire CDR3 sequence reads CASSQDRTGKKETQYF.

This clone was observed a few times. The chain's CDR3 is CAWIPGGGKPYDYTF. CDR3 bases read: TGTGCCTGGATCCCCGGAGGCGGGAAACCCTACGAC. V gene TRBV30 combines with J gene TRBJ1-2, with D hard to call. The read ends 3 residues before the CDR3 terminus; that terminus is restored from the germline J gene. The CDR3 has 15 amino acids. Germline CDR1 and CDR2: GTSNPN and SVGIG (reference sequence).

This clone was seen many times. Read sequence stops 3 residues before the CDR3 end, and the germline J gene provides the missing end. V usage is TRBV29-1 and J usage is TRBJ2-7; maybe TRBD1 (5 bases). This CDR3 contains 13 residues. Trimming removed 1 base at V and 6 bases at J, with 13 bases between. Per the germline V gene, CDR1 is SQVTM and CDR2 is ANQGSEA. CDR3 sequence reads: CSVEGQGKTEQYF. The sequenced CDR3 bases are TGCAGCGTTGAAGGGCAGGGAAAAACCGAG.

This clone was counted between two and nine times. The sequenced fragment ends 3 residues before the CDR3 boundary, so the rest is inferred from the germline J gene. The chain uses TRBV7-3 and TRBJ2-3; D might be TRBD2 (5 bases). Germline values: CDR1 SGHTA, CDR2 FQGTGA. This CDR3 spans 15 amino acids. Trimming removed 6 bases from V and 0 bases from J, with 13 bases in between. This CDR3 is CASRASGASTDTQYF. CDR3 DNA, as far as it was read: TGTGCCAGCAGGGCCAGCGGTGCTAGCACAGATACG.

This clone was seen at least ten times. The read gets to within 3 residues of the CDR3 end, and the germline J gene fills in the rest. The chain joins TRBV13 to TRBJ2-1, with TRBD2 as a possible D gene (5 bases). Trimming took 5 bases from V and 9 from J, leaving 14 bases between them. This CDR3 has 13 amino acids. Germline values: CDR1 PRHDT, CDR2 FYEKMQ (reference sequence). Partial CDR3 DNA: TGTGCCAGCAGCGGCGGTGCGGGTGGTGAG. Translated: CASSGGAGGE. In full, the CDR3 is CASSGGAGGEQFF.

This clone was recorded at least ten times. The sequenced fragment ends 3 residues before the CDR3 boundary, so the rest is inferred from the germline J gene. This chain joins TRBV5-1 and TRBJ2-5, with 7 bases that match TRBD2. The CDR3 contains 15 residues. Trimming at V came to 4 bases and at J to 4 bases, leaving 10 bases not matched to a gene. In germline, CDR1 is SGHRS, CDR2 YFSETQ. The CDR3 DNA, read in part, is TGCGCCAGCAGCCCTTCAGCGGGGAGTGGAGAGACC. Translating gives CASSPSAGSGET. The full CDR3 protein reads CASSPSAGSGETQYF.

The table lists this clone with many counts. The sequence runs out 3 residues before the end of the CDR3; the remainder is reconstructed from the germline J gene. The rearrangement joins TRBV2 to TRBJ1-2; 10 bases line up with TRBD1. The CDR3 spans 16 residues. V shed 4 bases, J shed 2 bases, and the junction held 7 bases outside the gene matches. Per the germline V gene, CDR1 is SNHLY and CDR2 is FYNNEI. CDR3 DNA, as far as it was read: TGTGCCAGCAGTGCTGCCCCGGGACAGGGGAACTATGGC. As protein: CASSAAPGQGNYG. The whole CDR3 reads CASSAAPGQGNYGYTF.